The text below deals with one TCR beta chain. The antigen remains undetermined. The data were taken from a study of blood T cells in healthy people across ages. Findings and caveats of the study: Long-lived donors carried more naive CD4+ cells and greater diversity than aged donors. Naive T cell percentage showed a strong correlation with the diversity of TCR beta.

For the second PCR, which ran for about 6 to 11 cycles, a sample-barcoded 5' primer and a J-beta primer mix were used. Each cDNA molecule carried a tag from a template-switch adaptor that contained 12 random nucleotides. MiXCR, run by TCRdb on the 5' RACE reads, gives a single entry per CDR3 protein. The table shows roughly 700,000 distinct CDR3 sequences, with about 30% occurring only once. V gave up 5 bases and J gave up 9 bases; unmatched junction bases: 16. This CDR3 region has 17 residues. CDR1 is SGHRS and CDR2 is YFSETQ in the germline V gene. This clonotype was sampled from a woman older than 75 in good health. The chain recombines TRBV5-1 with TRBJ2-1, with 11 bases identical to TRBD2. The specimen was blood. CDR3 DNA: TGCGCCAGCAGGCTTAAACCCGCTAGCGGGAGGTCGGGTGAGCAGTTCTTC. It translates to CASRLKPASGRSGEQFF.